This is a list of T cell receptor beta chains from one sample in a study of cytomegalovirus exposure and HLA in healthy donors. Assay: immunoSEQ multiplex PCR; the TCRdb copy retains only in-frame clones and omits some. The sample holds roughly 150,000 clones, 60% to 80% seen once. The sample consisted of PBMCs. All receptors come from a male donor in good health and CMV-seronegative. CDR3s include the opening cysteine and the closing phenylalanine or tryptophan. D genes are given only for firm matches. Not all rows give a size; the values are once, few, many and, for expanded clones, a class.

d_call | j_call | cdr3_length | v_call | clone_size | cdr3_nt | cdr3_aa
- | TRBJ1-2 | 16 | TRBV5-1 | - | TGCGCCAGCAGCCCTACTCCTGACAGGCTCAACTATGGCTACACCTTC | CASSPTPDRLNYGYTF
TRBD1 | TRBJ1-2 | 12 | TRBV9 | - | TGTGCCAGCAAACAGGGGGCCTTTGGCTACACCTTC | CASKQGAFGYTF
TRBD1 | TRBJ2-1 | 15 | TRBV7-9 | few | TGTGCCAGCAGCTCTAAGAAAGGGACAGTCAATGAGCAGTTCTTC | CASSSKKGTVNEQFF
TRBD1 | TRBJ2-7 | 14 | TRBV7-8 | - | TGTGCCAGCAGTTATTTTACAGGGGGCAGTGAGCAGTACTTC | CASSYFTGGSEQYF
- | TRBJ2-3 | 16 | TRBV6-6 | - | TGTGCCAGCACTACACCCGGCCAGGGCTCCACAGATACGCAGTATTTT | CASTTPGQGSTDTQYF
- | TRBJ1-2 | 12 | TRBV6-5 | - | TGTGCCAGCAGTTACTACAGGATTGACTACACCTTC | CASSYYRIDYTF
- | TRBJ2-6 | 16 | TRBV5-4 | - | TGTGCCAGCAGCTTGATTTCCACAGTGTATGTCAACGTCCTGACTTTC | CASSLISTVYVNVLTF
TRBD2 | TRBJ2-7 | 18 | TRBV4-3 | once | TGCGCCAGCAGCCAAGATCCCGTGACTAGCGGGGGGACCTACGAGCAGTACTTC | CASSQDPVTSGGTYEQYF
- | TRBJ2-5 | 16 | TRBV5-1 | - | TGCGCCAGCAGCTTGGCACCCGGGCAGGGTCAAGAGACCCAGTACTTC | CASSLAPGQGQETQYF
- | TRBJ1-2 | 12 | TRBV19 | - | TGTGCCAGTAAGAGACAGGAGCATGGCTACACCTTC | CASKRQEHGYTF
TRBD2 | TRBJ2-1 | 16 | TRBV9 | - | TGTGCCAGCAGCCCCCCCGGGGCGGGAGGGAACAATGAGCAGTTCTTC | CASSPPGAGGNNEQFF
TRBD2 | TRBJ2-3 | 19 | TRBV27 | - | TGTGCCAGCACATTAACTAGCGGGACGATCGATACTAGCACAGATACGCAGTATTTT | CASTLTSGTIDTSTDTQYF
- | TRBJ1-5 | 14 | TRBV19 | - | TGTGCCAGTAGTGGTCAGGGTGTGGGTCAGCCCCAGCATTTT | CASSGQGVGQPQHF
- | TRBJ2-1 | 14 | TRBV7-2 | once | TGTGCCAGCAGCTTAGGGGGCCAAGACAATGAGCAGTTCTTC | CASSLGGQDNEQFF
TRBD2 | TRBJ2-7 | 15 | TRBV4-3 | - | TGCGCCAGCAGCCCGAATAGCGGGAGGGCCTACGAGCAGTACTTC | CASSPNSGRAYEQYF
TRBD2 | TRBJ2-3 | 19 | TRBV9 | - | TGTGCCAGCAGCGTAGGTAGCCGGATAGGGCGGGAGCTCACAGATACGCAGTATTTT | CASSVGSRIGRELTDTQYF